This T cell receptor (beta chain) was sequenced for a study of CD8 T cells in ankylosing spondylitis. Notes on the study in general: Significant enrichment of disease-linked clones was reported in matched ankylosing spondylitis synovial fluid.

This clonotype was seen at least ten times. Its antigen is undetermined. Quantitative 5'-RACE was performed with molecular barcodes, and it yielded the TCR beta libraries. A single record per CDR3 protein comes from TCRdb applying MiXCR to the 5' RACE reads. The top ten clones hold about 3.7% of a sample with a few hundred thousand distinct CDR3 sequences, 20% to 25% of them seen once. The clonotype was recovered from a female donor with ankylosing spondylitis or in good health (not recorded which). Source material: blood, either unsorted or a sorted T cell fraction (not recorded which).

The CDR3 coding sequence is TGTGCCAGCAGATCTAGCGGGACCTACGAGCAGTACTTC. It yields the protein CASRSSGTYEQYF. This sequence joins TRBV12-3 or TRBV12-4 and TRBJ2-7; 9 nucleotides agree with TRBD2. The CDR3 is made up of 13 amino acids. The J segment lost 2 bases and the V segment lost 6 bases, leaving 2 bases of the junction unmatched.